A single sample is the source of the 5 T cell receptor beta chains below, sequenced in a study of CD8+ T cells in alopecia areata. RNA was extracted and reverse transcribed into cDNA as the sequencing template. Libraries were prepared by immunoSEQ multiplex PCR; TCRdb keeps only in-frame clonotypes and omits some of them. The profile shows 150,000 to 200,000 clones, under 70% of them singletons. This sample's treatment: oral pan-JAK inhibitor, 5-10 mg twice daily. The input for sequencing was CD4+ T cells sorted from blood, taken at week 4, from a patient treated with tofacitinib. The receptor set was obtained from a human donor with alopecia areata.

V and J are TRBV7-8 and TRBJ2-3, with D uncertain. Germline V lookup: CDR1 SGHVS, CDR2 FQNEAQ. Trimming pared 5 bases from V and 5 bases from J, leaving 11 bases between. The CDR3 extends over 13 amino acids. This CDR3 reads CASSAGPGDTQYF. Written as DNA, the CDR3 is TGTGCCAGCAGCGCAGGACCCGGAGATACGCAGTATTTT. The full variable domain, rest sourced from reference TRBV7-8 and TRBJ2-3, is GAGVSQSPRYKVAKRGQDVALRCDPISGHVSLFWYQQALGQGPEFLTYFQNEAQLDKSGLPSDRFFAERPEGSVSTLKIQRTQQEDSAVYLCASSAGPGDTQYFGPGTRLTVL.

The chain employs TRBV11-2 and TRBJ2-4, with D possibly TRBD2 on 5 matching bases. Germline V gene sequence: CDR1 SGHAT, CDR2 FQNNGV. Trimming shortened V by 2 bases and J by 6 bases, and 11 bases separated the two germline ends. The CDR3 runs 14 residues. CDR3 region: CASSLRTGLNIQYF. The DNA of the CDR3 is TGTGCCAGCAGCTTAAGGACGGGATTAAACATTCAGTACTTC.

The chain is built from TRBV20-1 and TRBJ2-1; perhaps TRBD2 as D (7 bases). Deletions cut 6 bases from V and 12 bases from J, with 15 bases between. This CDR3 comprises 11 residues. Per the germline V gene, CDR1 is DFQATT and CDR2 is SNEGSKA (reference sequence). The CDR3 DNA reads TGCAGTGCGCGGGGGACATCTTCGCAGTTCTTC. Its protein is CSARGTSSQFF.

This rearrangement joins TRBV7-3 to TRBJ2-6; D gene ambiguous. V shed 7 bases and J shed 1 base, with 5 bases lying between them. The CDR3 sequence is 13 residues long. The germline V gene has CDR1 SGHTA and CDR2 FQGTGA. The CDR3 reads CASKDSGANVLTF. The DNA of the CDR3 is TGTGCCAGCAAGGATTCTGGGGCCAACGTCCTGACTTTC.

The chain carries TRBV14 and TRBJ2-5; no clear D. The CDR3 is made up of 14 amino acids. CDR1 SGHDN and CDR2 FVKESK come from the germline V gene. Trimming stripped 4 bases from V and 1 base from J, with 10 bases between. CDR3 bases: TGTGCCAGCAGCCCACTACAGATCCAAGAGACCCAGTACTTC. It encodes CASSPLQIQETQYF.